This TCR beta chain was documented in a study of shared clonotypes between healthy human individuals. Whole-study results and caveats: Across a few donors, naive CD4 shared roughly 5%, naive CD8 over 3%, memory CD4 less than 2.5%, memory CD8 0.4% to 0.5%. Estimated richness values were generally larger in naive subsets than in memory subsets. In contrast to clonotypes shared by all four donors, non-shared clonotypes had lower generation probabilities. An anticipated effect of sequencing depth on clonotype sharing among donors was recognized.

A word on this clone: Antigen unknown.

Sequenced by immunoSEQ multiplex PCR; TCRdb stores in-frame clones only, minus some. This sample yields 2,100,000 or so clones, of which under 97% are seen a single time; roughly 0.13% belongs to the top ten. The CDR3 is made up of 16 amino acids. The V end lost 1 base, the J end lost 1 base, and 12 bases lay between the germline ends. CDR1 and CDR2 from the germline V gene are MNHNY and SVGAGI (reference sequence). V usage is TRBV6-6 and J usage is TRBJ2-3; weak D call: TRBD2 (7 bases). This TCR derives from a man aged 18 to 35 in good health. Input material: naive CD4+ T cells sorted from blood. Subset defined: CD45RA+ positively selected. In DNA form, the CDR3 reads TGTGCCAGCAGTTACTTCGCGGGGGCCCGCACAGATACGCAGTATTTT. Translating gives CASSYFAGARTDTQYF.